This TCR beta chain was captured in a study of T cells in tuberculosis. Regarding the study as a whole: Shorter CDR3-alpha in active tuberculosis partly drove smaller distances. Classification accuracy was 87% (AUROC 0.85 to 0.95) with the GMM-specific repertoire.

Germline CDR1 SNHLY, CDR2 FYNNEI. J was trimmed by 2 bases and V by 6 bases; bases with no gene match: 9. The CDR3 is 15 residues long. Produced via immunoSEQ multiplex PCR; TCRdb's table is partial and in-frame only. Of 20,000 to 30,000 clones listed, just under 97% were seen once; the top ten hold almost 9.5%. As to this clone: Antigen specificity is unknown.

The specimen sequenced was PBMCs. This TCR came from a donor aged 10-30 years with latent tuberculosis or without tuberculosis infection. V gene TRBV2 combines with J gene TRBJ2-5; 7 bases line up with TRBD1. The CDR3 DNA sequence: TGTGCCAGCAGCAACCTGGGACAGAAGCAAGAGACCCAGTACTTC. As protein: CASSNLGQKQETQYF.